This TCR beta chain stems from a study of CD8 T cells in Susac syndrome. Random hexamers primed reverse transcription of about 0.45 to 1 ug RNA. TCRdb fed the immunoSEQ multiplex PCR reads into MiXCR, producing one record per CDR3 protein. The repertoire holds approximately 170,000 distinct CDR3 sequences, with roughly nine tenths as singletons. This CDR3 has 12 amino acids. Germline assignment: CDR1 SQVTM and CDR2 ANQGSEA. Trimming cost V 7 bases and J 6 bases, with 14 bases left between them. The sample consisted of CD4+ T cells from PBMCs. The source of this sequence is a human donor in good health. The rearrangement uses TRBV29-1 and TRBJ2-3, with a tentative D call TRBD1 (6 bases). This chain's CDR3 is CSGGPTGDTQYF. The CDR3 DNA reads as TGCAGCGGGGGGCCTACAGGGGATACGCAGTATTTT.